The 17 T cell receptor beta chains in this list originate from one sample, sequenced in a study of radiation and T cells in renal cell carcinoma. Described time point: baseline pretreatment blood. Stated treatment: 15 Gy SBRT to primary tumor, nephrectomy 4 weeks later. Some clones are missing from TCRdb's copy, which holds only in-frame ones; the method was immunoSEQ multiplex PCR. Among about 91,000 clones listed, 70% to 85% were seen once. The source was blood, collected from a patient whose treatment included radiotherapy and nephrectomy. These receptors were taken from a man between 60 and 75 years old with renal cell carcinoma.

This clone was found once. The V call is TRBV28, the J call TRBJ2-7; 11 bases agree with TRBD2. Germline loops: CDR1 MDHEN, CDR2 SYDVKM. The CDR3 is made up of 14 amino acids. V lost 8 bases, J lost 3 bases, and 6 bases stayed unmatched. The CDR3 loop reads CASAILAGDYEQYF. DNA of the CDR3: TGTGCCAGCGCCATACTAGCGGGAGACTACGAGCAGTACTTC. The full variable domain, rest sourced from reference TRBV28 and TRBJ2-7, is DVKVTQSSRYLVKRTGEKVFLECVQDMDHENMFWYRQDPGLGLRLIYFSYDVKMKEKGDIPEGYSVSREKKERFSLILESASTNQTSMYLCASAILAGDYEQYFGPGTRLTVT.

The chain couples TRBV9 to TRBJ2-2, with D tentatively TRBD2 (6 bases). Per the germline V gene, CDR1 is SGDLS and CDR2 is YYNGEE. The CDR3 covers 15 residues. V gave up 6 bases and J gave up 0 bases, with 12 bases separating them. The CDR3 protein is CASTLASANTGELFF. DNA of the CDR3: TGTGCCAGCACCCTAGCGTCGGCGAACACCGGGGAGCTGTTTTTT.

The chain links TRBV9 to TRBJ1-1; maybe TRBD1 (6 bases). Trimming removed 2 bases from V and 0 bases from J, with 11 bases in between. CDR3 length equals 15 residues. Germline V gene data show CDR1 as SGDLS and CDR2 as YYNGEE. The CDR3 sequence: CASSVSQGLNTEAFF. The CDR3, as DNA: TGTGCCAGCAGCGTCTCACAGGGATTGAACACTGAAGCTTTCTTT.

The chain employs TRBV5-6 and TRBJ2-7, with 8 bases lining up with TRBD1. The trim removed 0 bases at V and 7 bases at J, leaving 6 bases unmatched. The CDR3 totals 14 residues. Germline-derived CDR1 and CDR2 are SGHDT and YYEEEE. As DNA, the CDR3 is TGTGCCAGCAGCTTGGCAGGGGGCGCGGGTGAGCAGTACTTC. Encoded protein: CASSLAGGAGEQYF.

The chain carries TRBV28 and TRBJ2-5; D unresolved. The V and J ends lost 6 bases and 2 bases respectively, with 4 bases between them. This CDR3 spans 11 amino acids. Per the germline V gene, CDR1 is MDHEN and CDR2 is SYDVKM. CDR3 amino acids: CASRTQETQYF. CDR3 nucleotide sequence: TGTGCCAGCAGAACTCAAGAGACCCAGTACTTC.

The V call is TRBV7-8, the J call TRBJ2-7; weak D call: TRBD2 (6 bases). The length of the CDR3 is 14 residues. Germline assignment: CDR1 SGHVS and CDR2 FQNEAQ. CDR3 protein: CASSLESGVGTIKV. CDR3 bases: TGTGCCAGCAGCTTAGAGTCGGGGGTTGGTACAATTAAGGTC.

The CDR3 sequence is CASSLGLAGGFTDTQYF. The DNA of the CDR3 is TGTGCCAGCAGCTTGGGACTAGCGGGAGGGTTCACAGATACGCAGTATTTT. V gene TRBV7-2 combines with J gene TRBJ2-3; TRBD2 matches 16 bases. Looked up from germline, CDR1 is SGHTA and CDR2 is FQGNSA. V lost 3 bases and J lost 2; bases outside the gene matches: 2. The CDR3 contains 17 residues.

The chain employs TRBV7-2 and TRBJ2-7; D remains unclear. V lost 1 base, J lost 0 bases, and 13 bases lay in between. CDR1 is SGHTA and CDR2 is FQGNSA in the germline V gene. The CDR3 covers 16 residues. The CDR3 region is CASSLGADAFSYEQYF. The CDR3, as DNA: TGTGCCAGCAGCTTAGGGGCCGACGCCTTCTCCTACGAGCAGTACTTC.

CDR3 in DNA: TGTGCCAGCAGCGTAGCAGGGGTCGGGGAGCTGTTTTTT. Translated, it gives CASSVAGVGELFF. This rearrangement joins TRBV9 to TRBJ2-2, with TRBD1 as a possible D gene (6 bases). The CDR3 consists of 13 residues. Germline V CDR1 and CDR2: SGDLS, YYNGEE. With 0 bases removed from V and 7 bases from J, the gap between germline ends came to 7 bases.

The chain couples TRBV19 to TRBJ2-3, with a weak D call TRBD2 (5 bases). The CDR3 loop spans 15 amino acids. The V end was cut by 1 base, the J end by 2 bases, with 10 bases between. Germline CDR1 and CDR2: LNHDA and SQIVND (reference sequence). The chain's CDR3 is CASSIAPGFTDTQYF. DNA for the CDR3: TGTGCCAGTAGTATAGCCCCGGGATTCACAGATACGCAGTATTTT.

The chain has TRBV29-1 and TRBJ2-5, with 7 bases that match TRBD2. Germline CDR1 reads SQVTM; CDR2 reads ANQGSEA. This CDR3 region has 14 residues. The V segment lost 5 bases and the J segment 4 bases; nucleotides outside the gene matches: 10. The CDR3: CSVLPGGRGETQYF. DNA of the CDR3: TGCAGCGTTCTCCCCGGGGGGAGGGGAGAGACCCAGTACTTC.

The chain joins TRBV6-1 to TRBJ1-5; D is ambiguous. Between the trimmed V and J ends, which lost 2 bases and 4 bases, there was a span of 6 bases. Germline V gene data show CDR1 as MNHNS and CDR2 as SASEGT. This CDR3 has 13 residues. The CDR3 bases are TGTGCCAGCAGTGAACGGGTGAATCAGCCCCAGCATTTT. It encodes CASSERVNQPQHF.

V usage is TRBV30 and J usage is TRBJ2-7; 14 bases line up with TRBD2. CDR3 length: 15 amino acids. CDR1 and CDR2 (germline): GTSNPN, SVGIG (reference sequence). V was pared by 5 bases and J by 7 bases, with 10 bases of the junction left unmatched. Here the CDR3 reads CAWGLPGLAGDEQYF. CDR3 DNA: TGTGCCTGGGGCCTTCCGGGACTAGCGGGAGATGAGCAGTACTTC.

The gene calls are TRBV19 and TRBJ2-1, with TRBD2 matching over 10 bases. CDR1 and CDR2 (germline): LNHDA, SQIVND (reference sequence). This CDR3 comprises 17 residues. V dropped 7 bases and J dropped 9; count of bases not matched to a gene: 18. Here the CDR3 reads CASKFLAGEGLSAEQFF. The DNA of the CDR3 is TGTGCCAGTAAGTTCCTAGCGGGAGAGGGACTATCAGCTGAGCAGTTCTTC.

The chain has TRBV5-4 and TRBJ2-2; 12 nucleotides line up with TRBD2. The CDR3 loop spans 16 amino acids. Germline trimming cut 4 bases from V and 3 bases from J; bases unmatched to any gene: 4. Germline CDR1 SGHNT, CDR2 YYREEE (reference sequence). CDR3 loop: CASSRGLAGHTGELFF. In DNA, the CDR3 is TGTGCCAGCAGCCGCGGACTAGCGGGACACACCGGGGAGCTGTTTTTT.

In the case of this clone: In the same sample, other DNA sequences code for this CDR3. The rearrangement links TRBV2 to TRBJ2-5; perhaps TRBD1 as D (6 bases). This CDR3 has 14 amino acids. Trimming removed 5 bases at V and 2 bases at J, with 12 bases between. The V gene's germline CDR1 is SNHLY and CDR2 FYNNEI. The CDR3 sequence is CASSPTGTQETQYF. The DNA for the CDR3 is TGTGCCAGCAGTCCTACAGGGACACAAGAGACCCAGTACTTC. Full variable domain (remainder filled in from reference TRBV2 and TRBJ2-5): EPEVTQTPSHQVTQMGQEVILRCVPISNHLYFYWYRQILGQKVEFLVSFYNNEISEKSEIFDDQFSVERPDGSNFTLKIRSTKLEDSAMYFCASSPTGTQETQYFGPGTRLLVL.

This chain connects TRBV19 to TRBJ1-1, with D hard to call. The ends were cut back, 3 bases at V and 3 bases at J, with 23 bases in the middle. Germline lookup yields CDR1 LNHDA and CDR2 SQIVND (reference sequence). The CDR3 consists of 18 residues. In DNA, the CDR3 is TGTGCCAGTAGTATTAATCCGGAGGGCCTAGTCTGGTACACTGAAGCTTTCTTT. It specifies CASSINPEGLVWYTEAFF.